This T cell receptor beta chain was documented in a study of OX40 agonist ivuxolimab in advanced cancers. Trimming stripped 3 bases from V and 3 bases from J, with 12 bases between. Germline assignment: CDR1 MNHNS and CDR2 SASEGT. This CDR3 contains 15 residues. The protocol was immunoSEQ multiplex PCR, while the TCRdb copy is restricted to in-frame clones and leaves out a portion. This repertoire shows under 70,000 clones, more than 80% found once; its top ten account for 1.2%. Source: CD4+ or CD8+ T cells sorted from blood, taken in a trial of the OX40 agonist ivuxolimab. The origin of this receptor is an adult with an advanced solid tumor such as melanoma, head and neck, liver or kidney cancer. This chain connects TRBV6-1 to TRBJ1-5; unclear D gene. For the CDR3, the DNA is TGTGCCAGCAGTGAGACGGCGGACCCCAATCAGCCCCAGCATTTT. This encodes CASSETADPNQPQHF.